The 8 T cell receptor beta chains below come from one sample, sequenced in a study of blood T cell repertoires in COVID-19. The data were produced by immunoSEQ multiplex PCR, yet TCRdb's version contains in-frame clones alone and is incomplete. The sample lists roughly 280,000 clones, 70% to 90% occurring once. The sample consisted of peripheral blood. All receptors derive from a man aged 18 to 29 with active or convalescent COVID-19.

This clone was counted a single time. The chain recombines TRBV18 with TRBJ2-7; D perhaps matches TRBD1 (5 bases). The ends were cut back, 6 bases at V and 3 bases at J, with 15 bases in the middle. The CDR3 covers 14 residues. Germline V lookup: CDR1 KGHSH, CDR2 LQKENI. The CDR3 bases are TGTGCCAGCTCGCGCCGACAGACAAACTACGAGCAGTACTTC. Translating gives CASSRRQTNYEQYF. Full variable domain (outside the CDR3, taken from reference TRBV18 and TRBJ2-7): NAGVMQNPRHLVRRRGQEARLRCSPMKGHSHVYWYRQLPEEGLKFMVYLQKENIIDESGMPKERFSAEFPKEGPSILRIQQVVRGDSAAYFCASSRRQTNYEQYFGPGTRLTVT.

In this sample, this clone turned up once. This chain links TRBV9 with TRBJ1-2; D unresolved. There are 18 residues in the CDR3. Germline CDR1 reads SGDLS; CDR2 reads YYNGEE. Trimming took off 2 bases at V and 2 bases at J, with 22 bases between the two ends. Here the CDR3 reads CASSVGVGDWKGNYGYTF. The CDR3 DNA sequence: TGTGCCAGCAGCGTGGGAGTGGGAGACTGGAAAGGGAACTATGGCTACACCTTC.

This clone was seen a handful of times. Other DNA variants within this sample encode the same CDR3. The genes are TRBV6-4 and TRBJ2-3; 8 bases align to TRBD2. This CDR3 has 14 residues. CDR1 MRHNA and CDR2 SNTAGT come from the germline V gene. V shed 4 bases, J shed 2 bases, and the junction held 2 bases outside the gene matches. CDR3 region: CASSAGGATDTQYF. In DNA form, the CDR3 reads TGTGCCAGCAGTGCCGGGGGGGCCACAGATACGCAGTATTTT.

This clone was found once. The chain joins TRBV30 to TRBJ2-1, with 9 bases that match TRBD1. The germline gives CDR1 GTSNPN, CDR2 SVGIG (reference sequence). V dropped 3 bases and J dropped 8; count of bases not matched to a gene: 8. This CDR3 has 14 residues. This CDR3 reads CAWSAGTGIHEQFF. In DNA form, the CDR3 reads TGTGCCTGGAGCGCCGGGACAGGGATCCATGAGCAGTTCTTC.

The chain links TRBV2 to TRBJ1-5; no clear D gene. The CDR3 extends over 13 amino acids. Germline assignment: CDR1 SNHLY and CDR2 FYNNEI. V gave up 4 bases and J gave up 7 bases, with 11 bases separating them. The DNA of the CDR3 is TGTGCCAGCAGTGTAGGCCTACTACAGCCCCAGCATTTT. This sequence encodes CASSVGLLQPQHF.

The rearrangement links TRBV12-3 or TRBV12-4 to TRBJ2-7, with no clear D. This CDR3 contains 11 residues. V was pared by 4 bases and J by 7 bases, with 8 bases between. The CDR3 here is CASSSRREQYF. As DNA, the CDR3 is TGTGCCAGCAGTTCTAGACGGGAGCAGTACTTC.

Only one count was recorded for this clone. The V call is TRBV5-1, the J call TRBJ2-3; D uncertain. Germline V gene sequence: CDR1 SGHRS, CDR2 YFSETQ. Trimming stripped 0 bases from V and 2 bases from J, with 7 bases between. The CDR3 has 14 residues. This CDR3 is CASSLVVLTDTQYF. In DNA form, the CDR3 reads TGCGCCAGCAGCTTGGTAGTCCTCACAGATACGCAGTATTTT.

V gene TRBV23-1 combines with J gene TRBJ1-1, with D perhaps TRBD1 (5 bases). TRBV23-1 is identified as an open reading frame with a role that is uncertain. Trimming left V 9 bases short and J 8 bases short, with 10 bases between. The CDR3 runs 10 residues. The CDR3 nucleotides read TGCGCCAGAAGGGGCAAGGAAGCTTTCTTT. Protein sequence: CARRGKEAFF.